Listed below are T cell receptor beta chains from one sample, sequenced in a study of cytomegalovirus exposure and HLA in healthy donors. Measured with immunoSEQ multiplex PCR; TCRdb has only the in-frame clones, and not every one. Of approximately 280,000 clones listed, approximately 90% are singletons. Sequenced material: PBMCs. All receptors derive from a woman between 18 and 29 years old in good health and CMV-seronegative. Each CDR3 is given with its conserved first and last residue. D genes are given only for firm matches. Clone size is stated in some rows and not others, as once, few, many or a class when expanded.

cdr3_aa: CASSATGGPYEQYF
cdr3_nt: TGTGCCAGCAGCGCGACAGGGGGTCCCTACGAGCAGTACTTC
clone_size: NA
d_call: TRBD1
v_call: TRBV11-2
j_call: TRBJ2-7

cdr3_aa: CASSPADSGVKFF
cdr3_nt: TGTGCCAGCAGCCCTGCAGATTCGGGAGTTAAGTTCTTC
clone_size: once
d_call: NA
v_call: TRBV11-2
j_call: TRBJ2-1

cdr3_aa: CASMEERGKSSYEQYF
cdr3_nt: TGTGCCAGCATGGAGGAACGCGGGAAGAGCTCCTACGAGCAGTACTTC
clone_size: NA
d_call: NA
v_call: TRBV28
j_call: TRBJ2-7

cdr3_aa: CSVPSGSSYNEQFF
cdr3_nt: TGCAGCGTCCCTAGCGGGAGCTCCTACAATGAGCAGTTCTTC
clone_size: NA
d_call: TRBD2
v_call: TRBV29-1
j_call: TRBJ2-1

cdr3_aa: CATSRPGLPGASGNTIYF
cdr3_nt: TGTGCCACCAGCAGACCCGGTCTACCCGGTGCATCTGGAAACACCATATATTTT
clone_size: NA
d_call: NA
v_call: TRBV15
j_call: TRBJ1-3

cdr3_aa: CAWSVQGFSTDTQYF
cdr3_nt: TGTGCCTGGAGTGTTCAGGGATTTAGCACAGATACGCAGTATTTT
clone_size: NA
d_call: NA
v_call: TRBV30
j_call: TRBJ2-3

cdr3_aa: CSAREGYTF
cdr3_nt: TGCAGTGCCCGAGAGGGCTACACCTTC
clone_size: once
d_call: NA
v_call: TRBV20-1
j_call: TRBJ1-2

cdr3_aa: CASSTRTGEPYGYTF
cdr3_nt: TGTGCCAGCAGTACCAGGACAGGGGAGCCCTATGGCTACACCTTC
clone_size: NA
d_call: TRBD1
v_call: TRBV6-5
j_call: TRBJ1-2

cdr3_aa: CASSQGQGGTGELFF
cdr3_nt: TGTGCCAGCAGCCAGGGACAGGGTGGTACCGGGGAGCTGTTTTTT
clone_size: once
d_call: TRBD1
v_call: TRBV7-9
j_call: TRBJ2-2

cdr3_aa: CASTPRGGAEAFF
cdr3_nt: TGTGCCAGCACCCCAAGAGGGGGCGCTGAAGCTTTCTTT
clone_size: NA
d_call: TRBD1
v_call: TRBV27
j_call: TRBJ1-1

cdr3_aa: CASRTDRQFPSTTEAFF
cdr3_nt: TGTGCCAGCAGGACCGACAGGCAGTTCCCCTCGACCACTGAAGCTTTCTTT
clone_size: NA
d_call: NA
v_call: TRBV11-1
j_call: TRBJ1-1

cdr3_aa: CASSPWRLAAFSYEQYF
cdr3_nt: TGTGCCAGCTCACCATGGCGTCTAGCGGCGTTCTCCTACGAGCAGTACTTC
clone_size: NA
d_call: TRBD2
v_call: TRBV18
j_call: TRBJ2-7

cdr3_aa: CASARGAKNIQYF
cdr3_nt: TGTGCCAGTGCCAGGGGAGCCAAAAACATTCAGTACTTC
clone_size: NA
d_call: NA
v_call: TRBV9
j_call: TRBJ2-4

cdr3_aa: CASSPVYNSPLHF
cdr3_nt: TGTGCCAGTAGTCCGGTCTATAATTCACCCCTCCACTTT
clone_size: NA
d_call: NA
v_call: TRBV19
j_call: TRBJ1-6

cdr3_aa: CASSPAPADEAFF
cdr3_nt: TGTGCCAGCAGCCCAGCGCCAGCCGATGAAGCTTTCTTT
clone_size: NA
d_call: NA
v_call: TRBV11-3
j_call: TRBJ1-1

cdr3_aa: CASSLALPSGYYEQYF
cdr3_nt: TGTGCCAGCAGCTTAGCGTTGCCTAGCGGATACTACGAGCAGTACTTC
clone_size: NA
d_call: TRBD2
v_call: TRBV7-2
j_call: TRBJ2-7

cdr3_aa: CASSKDRGPTDTQYF
cdr3_nt: TGTGCCAGCAGCAAGGACAGGGGACCCACAGATACGCAGTATTTT
clone_size: NA
d_call: TRBD1
v_call: TRBV5-6
j_call: TRBJ2-3

cdr3_aa: CASSIQGAHSGNTIYF
cdr3_nt: TGTGCCAGCAGCATACAGGGGGCCCACTCTGGAAACACCATATATTTT
clone_size: NA
d_call: NA
v_call: TRBV21-1
j_call: TRBJ1-3

cdr3_aa: CASKTTTTATRGGYTF
cdr3_nt: TGTGCCAGTAAAACAACAACGACAGCCACGAGAGGTGGCTACACCTTC
clone_size: NA
d_call: NA
v_call: TRBV19
j_call: TRBJ1-2

cdr3_aa: CASTSGRGVGNEQFF
cdr3_nt: TGTGCCAGCACTAGCGGGAGGGGTGTGGGCAATGAGCAGTTCTTC
clone_size: NA
d_call: TRBD2
v_call: TRBV28
j_call: TRBJ2-1

cdr3_aa: CASSFLAGATDTQYF
cdr3_nt: TGTGCCAGCAGCTTCCTAGCGGGAGCCACAGATACGCAGTATTTT
clone_size: NA
d_call: TRBD2
v_call: TRBV5-4
j_call: TRBJ2-3

cdr3_aa: CASSRAGTNYNEQFF
cdr3_nt: TGTGCCAGCAGTCGTGCCGGGACTAACTACAATGAGCAGTTCTTC
clone_size: NA
d_call: TRBD2
v_call: TRBV6-6
j_call: TRBJ2-1

cdr3_aa: CAISGSGYNEQFF
cdr3_nt: TGTGCCATTAGTGGTAGCGGATACAATGAGCAGTTCTTC
clone_size: NA
d_call: NA
v_call: TRBV10-3
j_call: TRBJ2-1

cdr3_aa: CASSLFGRGSSYEQYF
cdr3_nt: TGTGCCAGCAGTTTATTCGGCAGGGGGAGCTCCTACGAGCAGTACTTC
clone_size: NA
d_call: TRBD1
v_call: TRBV28
j_call: TRBJ2-7

cdr3_aa: CASSQEPASEQFF
cdr3_nt: TGCGCCAGCAGCCAAGAACCTGCTAGTGAGCAGTTCTTC
clone_size: NA
d_call: NA
v_call: TRBV4-3
j_call: TRBJ2-1

cdr3_aa: CASSSGLAHYNEQFF
cdr3_nt: TGCGCCAGCAGCTCGGGACTAGCGCATTACAATGAGCAGTTCTTC
clone_size: NA
d_call: TRBD2
v_call: TRBV5-1
j_call: TRBJ2-1

cdr3_aa: CASSFGEGYEQYF
cdr3_nt: TGTGCCAGTAGTTTCGGGGAGGGCTACGAGCAGTACTTC
clone_size: NA
d_call: TRBD2
v_call: TRBV19
j_call: TRBJ2-7

cdr3_aa: CASSYSAAGRQAFF
cdr3_nt: TGTGCCAGCAGTTACTCTGCGGCAGGGAGGCAAGCTTTCTTT
clone_size: NA
d_call: NA
v_call: TRBV6-6
j_call: TRBJ1-1

cdr3_aa: CASLEQGRDRAFF
cdr3_nt: TGTGCCAGCCTCGAGCAGGGCCGCGACCGGGCTTTCTTT
clone_size: NA
d_call: NA
v_call: TRBV11-1
j_call: TRBJ1-1

cdr3_aa: CASSRDTAVYGYTF
cdr3_nt: TGTGCCAGCAGCAGGGACACGGCGGTCTATGGCTACACCTTC
clone_size: NA
d_call: NA
v_call: TRBV7-2
j_call: TRBJ1-2

cdr3_aa: CADGAPGGTQYF
cdr3_nt: TGTGCAGATGGCGCCCCGGGAGGGACCCAGTACTTC
clone_size: NA
d_call: TRBD2
v_call: TRBV7-2
j_call: TRBJ2-5

cdr3_aa: CATSRAGGSPLHF
cdr3_nt: TGTGCCACCAGCAGAGCTGGCGGTTCACCCCTCCACTTT
clone_size: NA
d_call: NA
v_call: TRBV15
j_call: TRBJ1-6

cdr3_aa: CASSSTGGVADTQYF
cdr3_nt: TGTGCCAGTAGTAGTACAGGGGGCGTTGCAGATACGCAGTATTTT
clone_size: NA
d_call: TRBD1
v_call: TRBV19
j_call: TRBJ2-3

cdr3_aa: CATSREASGRETQYF
cdr3_nt: TGTGCCACCAGCAGAGAGGCTAGCGGGAGGGAGACCCAGTACTTC
clone_size: NA
d_call: TRBD2
v_call: TRBV15
j_call: TRBJ2-5

cdr3_aa: CASSEWEQGNSEQFF
cdr3_nt: TGTGCCAGCAGTGAATGGGAACAGGGTAACAGTGAGCAGTTCTTC
clone_size: NA
d_call: NA
v_call: TRBV2
j_call: TRBJ2-1

cdr3_aa: CASSPELAGAYNEQFF
cdr3_nt: TGTGCCAGCAGCCCTGAACTAGCGGGAGCCTACAATGAGCAGTTCTTC
clone_size: NA
d_call: TRBD2
v_call: TRBV4-2
j_call: TRBJ2-1

cdr3_aa: CASSDVPEAGELFF
cdr3_nt: TGTGCCAGCAGTGATGTACCCGAGGCCGGGGAGCTGTTTTTT
clone_size: NA
d_call: NA
v_call: TRBV6-4
j_call: TRBJ2-2

cdr3_aa: CACIHRGSGNTIYF
cdr3_nt: TGTGCCTGTATACACAGGGGCTCTGGAAACACCATATATTTT
clone_size: NA
d_call: TRBD1
v_call: TRBV30
j_call: TRBJ1-3

cdr3_aa: CASSPLAGGEQYF
cdr3_nt: TGTGCCAGCAGCCCCCTCGCCGGAGGCGAGCAGTACTTC
clone_size: NA
d_call: NA
v_call: TRBV4-2
j_call: TRBJ2-7

cdr3_aa: CASSVGQAGGRSETQYF
cdr3_nt: TGTGCCAGCAGCGTAGGACAGGCGGGAGGAAGGAGCGAGACCCAGTACTTC
clone_size: NA
d_call: TRBD2
v_call: TRBV9
j_call: TRBJ2-5